These 21 T cell receptor beta chains originate from one sample sequenced in a study of blood T cells in healthy people across ages. The authors ran a second PCR of roughly 7 to 11 cycles using a sample-barcoded 5' primer and a J-beta primer mix. TCRdb passed the 5' RACE reads through MiXCR, listing each CDR3 protein once. Of about 1 million distinct CDR3 sequences detected, under 45% appear once; the ten largest clones hold about 20%. Sequencing was carried out using blood. These receptors were obtained from a woman aged 55-69 years in good health.

This clonotype was detected only a few times. The chain employs TRBV12-3 or TRBV12-4 and TRBJ2-7; D possibly corresponds to TRBD2 (6 bases). Trimming pared 5 bases from V and 5 bases from J, leaving 13 bases between. CDR3 length: 13 amino acids. DNA for the CDR3: TGTGCCAGCAGTCAGAGGAGGGGCCACGAGCAGTACTTC. It specifies CASSQRRGHEQYF.

This chain connects TRBV5-1 to TRBJ2-4; no clear D gene. The DNA matches TRBJ2-7 better at its end, which makes the J call doubtful. CDR3 length: 13 residues. The germline V gene encodes CDR1 SGHRS and CDR2 YFSETQ. The CDR3 sequence is CASSFQDNYEQYF. The CDR3 DNA is TGCGCCAGCAGCTTCCAAGATAACTACGAGCAGTACTTC.

This clonotype appeared a few times. Here the CDR3 reads CSATTSAYEQYF. CDR3 in DNA: TGCAGTGCCACGACTAGCGCCTACGAGCAGTACTTC. The chain combines TRBV20-1 with TRBJ2-7, with 8 positions matching TRBD2. With V trimmed by 6 bases and J by 2 bases, 3 bases remained unmatched. The CDR3 contains 12 residues. CDR1 is DFQATT, CDR2 SNEGSKA, per germline (reference sequence).

The sample holds a few counts of this clonotype. This chain joins TRBV7-2 and TRBJ2-3; TRBD1 might be the D (5 bases). Trimming left V 10 bases short and J 2 bases short, with 13 bases between. The CDR3 is 13 residues long. Germline-derived CDR1 and CDR2 are SGHTA and FQGNSA. CDR3 DNA: TGTGCCACGAAAAACAGGAACACAGATACGCAGTATTTT. Protein sequence: CATKNRNTDTQYF.

The rearrangement uses TRBV7-6 and TRBJ2-7; maybe TRBD1 (7 bases). The germline CDR1 and CDR2 sequences are SGHVS and FNYEAQ. V was trimmed by 3 bases and J by 2 bases, leaving 14 bases between them. CDR3 length equals 15 residues. CDR3 region: CASSLQEGATYEQYF. The CDR3 DNA reads as TGTGCCAGCAGCTTGCAGGAGGGGGCGACCTACGAGCAGTACTTC.

J is TRBJ2-3 and V is TRBV27; 7 positions match TRBD2. Germline CDR1 is MNHEY and CDR2 is SMNVEV (reference sequence). V shed 2 bases and J 4 bases; nucleotides not matched to a gene: 6. This CDR3 region has 15 residues. The CDR3 reads CASSLGRVSSDTQYF. As DNA, the CDR3 is TGTGCCAGCAGTTTAGGGAGGGTTTCCTCAGATACGCAGTATTTT.

This clonotype has more than one count but fewer than ten. The chain links TRBV7-9 to TRBJ2-5; either TRBD1 or TRBD2 may supply D (5 bases each). CDR1 and CDR2 from the germline V gene are SEHNR and FQNEAQ (reference sequence). The V end lost 4 bases, the J end lost 1 base, and 19 bases lay between the germline ends. CDR3 length: 17 residues. CDR3 in amino acids: CASSYGGFKHLQETQYF. In DNA form, the CDR3 reads TGTGCCAGCAGCTATGGGGGATTTAAACACCTCCAAGAGACCCAGTACTTC.

The chain couples TRBV14 to TRBJ2-7; maybe TRBD1 (5 bases). The V end lost 0 bases, the J end lost 7 bases, and 10 bases lay between the germline ends. CDR1 is SGHDN and CDR2 is FVKESK in the germline V gene. The CDR3 has 13 amino acids. The CDR3 reads CASSQDYRNEQYF. The CDR3 DNA reads TGTGCCAGCAGCCAAGATTACAGGAATGAGCAGTACTTC.

The rearrangement uses TRBV12-3 or TRBV12-4 and TRBJ2-3; D gene ambiguous. The CDR3 covers 15 residues. The V and J ends lost 1 base and 5 bases respectively, with 13 bases between them. Here the CDR3 DNA reads TGTGCCAGCAGTTTAGAGGACCGATCGGGAGATACGCAGTATTTT. This sequence encodes CASSLEDRSGDTQYF.

J is TRBJ2-5 and V is TRBV27, with a tentative D call TRBD1 (6 bases). This CDR3 is 15 amino acids long. Germline V gene sequence: CDR1 MNHEY, CDR2 SMNVEV (reference sequence). V was pared by 5 bases and J by 2 bases, with 15 bases between. The CDR3 sequence: CASSPRAGAQETQYF. For the CDR3, the DNA is TGTGCCAGCAGTCCTCGGGCAGGGGCACAAGAGACCCAGTACTTC.

This chain links TRBV20-1 with TRBJ2-5; 8 positions match TRBD1. This CDR3 has 15 residues. V shed 4 bases, J shed 11 bases, and the junction held 18 bases outside the gene matches. CDR1 is DFQATT, CDR2 SNEGSKA, per germline (reference sequence). The CDR3, as DNA: TGCAGTGCTAATCCATGGCAGGGGGCGCGAAATGAGCAGTACTTC. This encodes CSANPWQGARNEQYF.

The chain couples TRBV27 to TRBJ2-5, with 10 nucleotides matching TRBD1. The CDR3 consists of 16 residues. The junction had 10 bases not matched to a gene; V was cut back by 5 bases and J by 4 bases. In germline, CDR1 is MNHEY, CDR2 SMNVEV (reference sequence). The CDR3 DNA reads as TGTGCCAGCAGTCCGAGGACAGGGGGTTCGGTAGAGACCCAGTACTTC. This gives the protein CASSPRTGGSVETQYF.

This clonotype was seen a handful of times. The rearrangement uses TRBV7-9 and TRBJ2-4; D ambiguous. This CDR3 region has 16 residues. Between the trimmed V and J ends, which lost 1 base and 0 bases, there was a span of 10 bases. Germline assignment: CDR1 SEHNR and CDR2 FQNEAQ (reference sequence). The CDR3 coding sequence is TGTGCCAGCAGCTTAGGCCTACAGATAGCCAAAAACATTCAGTACTTC. It encodes CASSLGLQIAKNIQYF.

The chain recombines TRBV29-1 with TRBJ1-3; 8 bases align to TRBD1. The CDR3 is 14 amino acids. Germline V gene lookup returns CDR1 SQVTM and CDR2 ANQGSEA. V lost 7 bases, J lost 0 bases, and 5 bases stayed unmatched. The CDR3 is CSAGDRSSGNTIYF. The CDR3 DNA follows: TGCAGCGCCGGGGACAGGAGCTCTGGAAACACCATATATTTT.

J is TRBJ1-1 and V is TRBV6-5; D not resolved. This CDR3 spans 13 amino acids. The V end was cut by 6 bases, the J end by 0 bases, with 8 bases between. Germline V gene sequence: CDR1 MNHEY, CDR2 SVGAGI. The CDR3 DNA reads TGTGCCAGCAGCGGGGTACTGAACACTGAAGCTTTCTTT. It translates to CASSGVLNTEAFF.

This clonotype was counted only a few times. The rearrangement uses TRBV20-1 and TRBJ1-6, with D possibly being TRBD1 (6 bases). The germline V gene encodes CDR1 DFQATT and CDR2 SNEGSKA (reference sequence). The CDR3 contains 17 residues. Trimming removed 5 bases from V and 7 bases from J, with 24 bases in between. CDR3 region: CSAPQEEQGSWNSPLHF. DNA for the CDR3: TGCAGTGCTCCTCAAGAGGAACAGGGAAGTTGGAATTCACCCCTCCACTTT.

To note about this clonotype: This may arise from a read error, as a much more abundant clone is one base away. The J gene is TRBJ2-3, the V gene TRBV14; D unclear. The CDR3 runs to 15 residues. With 3 bases removed from V and 6 bases from J, the gap between germline ends came to 16 bases. Germline CDR1 is SGHDN and CDR2 is FVKESK. This CDR3 is CASSQVVGLADTQYF. The CDR3 DNA is TGTGCCAGCAGCCAGGTGGTTGGTCTCGCTGATACGCAGTATTTT.

This clonotype has just a few counts. The chain uses TRBV29-1 and TRBJ1-2; D perhaps matches TRBD1 (5 bases). This CDR3 region has 15 residues. CDR1 and CDR2 (germline): SQVTM, ANQGSEA. The V end lost 4 bases, the J end lost 3 bases, and 18 bases lay between the germline ends. The CDR3 protein is CSVVPLDSGDYGYTF. The CDR3 region has the DNA TGCAGCGTTGTCCCCCTTGACAGTGGGGACTATGGCTACACCTTC.

Of note for this clonotype: Since no conserved phenylalanine or tryptophan closes the CDR3, a read error is the likely cause. It is unclear where the CDR3 begins or ends on the DNA, so no DNA is shown, and the CDR3 is as TCRdb lists it. The rearrangement uses TRBV6-6 and TRBJ2-1; the DNA was not compared with TRBD2, the D call given in the table. Germline V gene data show CDR1 as MNHNY and CDR2 as SVGAGI (reference sequence). The CDR3 extends over 15 residues, inclusive of both ends. This chain's CDR3 is CASSPGVAVEDTFGS.

This clonotype was detected only a few times. The J gene is TRBJ2-7, the V gene TRBV7-6; weak D call: TRBD2 (5 bases). V was shortened by 1 base and J by 7 bases, with 17 bases between the two germline ends. CDR1 and CDR2 from the germline V gene are SGHVS and FNYEAQ. The CDR3 contains 15 residues. The DNA of the CDR3 is TGTGCCAGCAGCTTAGATGCGGGTGCTCGGCGGGAGCAGTACTTC. Its protein is CASSLDAGARREQYF.

This clonotype showed up just a few times. V usage is TRBV7-9 and J usage is TRBJ2-7; 7 bases map to TRBD1. This CDR3 spans 17 amino acids. Germline CDR1 is SEHNR and CDR2 is FQNEAQ (reference sequence). V gave up 0 bases and J gave up 2 bases; unmatched junction bases: 10. CDR3 coding DNA: TGTGCCAGCAGCTTAGCCAGCAGGGGACAGTGGACCTACGAGCAGTACTTC. This codes for CASSLASRGQWTYEQYF.